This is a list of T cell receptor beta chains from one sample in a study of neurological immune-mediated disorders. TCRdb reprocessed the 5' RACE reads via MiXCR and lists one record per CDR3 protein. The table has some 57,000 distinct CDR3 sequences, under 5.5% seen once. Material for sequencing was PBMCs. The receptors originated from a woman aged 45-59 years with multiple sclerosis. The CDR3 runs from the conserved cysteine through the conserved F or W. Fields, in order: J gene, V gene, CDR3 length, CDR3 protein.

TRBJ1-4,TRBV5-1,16,CASSLAKQGGTEKLFF
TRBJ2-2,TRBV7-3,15,CASSFNRDNTGELFF
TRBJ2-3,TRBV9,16,CASSVVGQGATDTQYF
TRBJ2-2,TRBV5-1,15,CASSAGRSNTGELFF
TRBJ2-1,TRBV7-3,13,CASSLWAGHEQFF
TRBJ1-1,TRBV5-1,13,CASRERGNTEAFF
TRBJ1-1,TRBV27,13,CASSLAGNTEAFF
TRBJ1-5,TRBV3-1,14,CASQGGAGNQPQNF
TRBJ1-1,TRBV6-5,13,CASSYELNTEAFF
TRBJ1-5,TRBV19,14,CASKIRDNNQPQNF
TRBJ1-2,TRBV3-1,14,CASSQGTGFVGYTF
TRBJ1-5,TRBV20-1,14,CSAAGTGRDQPQHF
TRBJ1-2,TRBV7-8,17,CASRGSGDRGLMDGYTF
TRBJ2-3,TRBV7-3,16,CASSPVAGGHTDTQYF
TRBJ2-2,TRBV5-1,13,CASSLVGTGELFF
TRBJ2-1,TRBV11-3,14,CASSPEGGGRQQFF
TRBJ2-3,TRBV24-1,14,CATSDPTSTDTQYF
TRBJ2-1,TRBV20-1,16,CSARDRTSEGYNEQFF
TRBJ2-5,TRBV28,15,CASSPMTESQETQYF
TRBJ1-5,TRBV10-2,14,CATTAIGLNQPQHF
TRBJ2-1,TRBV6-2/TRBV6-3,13,CASSYEAYNEQFF
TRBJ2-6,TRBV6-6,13,CASSSLEANVLTF
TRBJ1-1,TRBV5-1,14,CASSLAGREAEAFF
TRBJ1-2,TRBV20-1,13,CSAPGQEKNGYTF
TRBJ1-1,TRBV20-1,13,CSARDGGNTEAFF
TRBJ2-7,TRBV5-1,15,CASSLARGVTYEQYF
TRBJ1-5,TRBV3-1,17,CASSQRAGGISNQPQHF